This note documents a single TCR beta chain sequence. The protocol was immunoSEQ multiplex PCR, while the TCRdb copy is restricted to in-frame clones and leaves out a portion. Among around 16,000 clones listed, roughly 73% were seen once. The CDR3 has 14 residues. V shed 4 bases and J shed 2 bases, with 12 bases lying between them. The germline V gene encodes CDR1 SGHRS and CDR2 YFSETQ. The source of the sample is a study of somatic mutations in cytotoxic T cells in rheumatoid arthritis. About the research overall: Patient blood (about 30 ml EDTA) was collected right after diagnosis, preceding any treatment.

The sample comprised CD8+ T cells sorted from blood. This clonotype was sampled from an adult with rheumatoid arthritis. This chain connects TRBV5-1 to TRBJ1-2, with D possibly matching TRBD1 (6 bases). The CDR3 sequence: CASSPGTLNYGYTF. The CDR3 DNA reads TGCGCCAGCAGCCCTGGGACACTCAACTATGGCTACACCTTC. Drawing the rest from reference TRBV5-1 and TRBJ1-2, the complete variable domain is KAGVTQTPRYLIKTRGQQVTLSCSPISGHRSVSWYQQTPGQGLQFLFEYFSETQRNKGNFPGRFSGRQFSNSRSEMNVSTLELGDSALYLCASSPGTLNYGYTFGSGTRLTVV.